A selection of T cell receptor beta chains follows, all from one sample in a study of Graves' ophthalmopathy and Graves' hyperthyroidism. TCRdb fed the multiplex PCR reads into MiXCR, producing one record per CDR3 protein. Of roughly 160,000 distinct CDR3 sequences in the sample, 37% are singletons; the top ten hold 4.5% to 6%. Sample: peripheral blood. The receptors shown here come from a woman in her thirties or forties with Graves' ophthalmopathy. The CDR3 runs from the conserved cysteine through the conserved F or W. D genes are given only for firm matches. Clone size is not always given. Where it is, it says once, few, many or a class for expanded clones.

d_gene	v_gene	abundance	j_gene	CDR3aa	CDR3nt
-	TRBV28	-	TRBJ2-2	CASSSVGSQNTGELLF	TGTGCCAGCAGTTCGGTAGGGAGCCAGAACACCGGGGAGCTGCTTTTT
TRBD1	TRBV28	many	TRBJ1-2	CASSSTTFGQGALNYGYTF	TGTGCCAGCAGTTCCACTACCTTCGGACAGGGGGCCTTGAACTATGGCTACACCTTC
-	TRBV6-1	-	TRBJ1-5	CASSGVNFLSNQPQHF	TGTGCCAGCAGTGGGGTTAATTTCCTTAGCAATCAGCCCCAGCATTTT
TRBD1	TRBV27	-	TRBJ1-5	CASSPDPDRTSQPQHF	TGTGCCAGCAGTCCCGACCCGGACAGGACTTCTCAGCCCCAGCATTTT
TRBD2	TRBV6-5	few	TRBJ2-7	CASSSFGTSGSYEQYF	TGTGCCAGCAGTTCTTTTGGGACTAGCGGGAGTTACGAGCAGTACTTC
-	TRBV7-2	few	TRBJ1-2	CASSAQGAGDGYTF	TGTGCCAGCAGCGCCCAAGGAGCCGGGGATGGCTACACCTTC
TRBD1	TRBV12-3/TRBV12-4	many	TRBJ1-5	CASSPRTGRNQPQHF	TGTGCCAGCAGTCCAAGGACAGGGAGAAATCAGCCCCAGCATTTT
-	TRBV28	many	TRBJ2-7	CASSTGSRYEQYF	TGTGCCAGCAGTACCGGGAGCAGATACGAGCAGTACTTC
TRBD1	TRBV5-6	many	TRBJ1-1	CASSLGTDEAFF	TGTGCCAGCAGCTTAGGGACAGATGAAGCTTTCTTC
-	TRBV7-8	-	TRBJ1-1	CASSLGNLNTEAFF	TGTGCCAGCAGCTTGGGGAATTTGAACACTGAAGCTTTCTTT
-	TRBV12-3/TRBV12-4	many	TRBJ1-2	CASRHTQGIGGYTF	TGTGCCAGCAGGCACACACAGGGAATAGGAGGCTACACCTTC
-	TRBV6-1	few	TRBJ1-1	CASRFMGNTEAFF	TGTGCCAGCAGGTTCATGGGGAACACTGAAGCTTTCTTT
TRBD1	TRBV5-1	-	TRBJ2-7	CASSPPGTETYEQYF	TGCGCCAGCAGCCCCCCTGGGACAGAGACCTACGAGCAGTACTTC
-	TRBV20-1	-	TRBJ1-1	CSTMLGAFF	TGCAGTACAATGTTGGGGGCTTTCTTT
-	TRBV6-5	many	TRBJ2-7	CASRAGQSSSYEQYF	TGTGCCAGCAGAGCAGGACAAAGTAGCTCCTACGAGCAGTACTTC